This section outlines one T cell receptor (beta chain) sequence together with its context. No antigen is known for it. Profiling relied on immunoSEQ multiplex PCR, and the TCRdb table lists in-frame clones only, not all of them. In the table there are 65,000 to 100,000 clones, more than 75% of which are singletons. This entry belongs to a study of T cell responses to AZD1222 COVID-19 vaccine. As for the study in general: Pooling was applied to second doses at about 4 or about 12 weeks.

The germline V gene encodes CDR1 PRHDT and CDR2 FYEKMQ (reference sequence). This CDR3 spans 14 amino acids. V was cut by 3 bases and J by 2 bases, with 11 bases left in between. Study conclusions and caveats: Increased Spike-specific TCR breadth and depth were observed after two AZD1222 doses. Mostly white British, mostly female donors; authors suggested clonal diversity may be underestimated. Sampling captured repertoires only after the peak T cell response.

The gene calls are TRBV13 and TRBJ2-7; possible D gene TRBD1, 5 bases. The sequencing used peripheral blood, collected on day 0 of AZD1222 vaccination. This clonotype was obtained from an adult in good health. In nucleotides, the CDR3 is TGTGCCAGCAGCTTGGGCAGGGTGGCCTACGAGCAGTACTTC. This encodes CASSLGRVAYEQYF.